These 29 T cell receptor beta chains share one sample of origin, sequenced in a study of CD8+CD57+ T cells in acquired aplastic anemia. Patients chosen for sequencing had CD8+CD57+ cells that had expanded, as shown by flow cytometry. Genomic DNA, the template, was used for profiling of the TCR beta VDJ and CDR3. From the reads, TCRdb called clonotypes with MiXCR, one entry per CDR3 protein. The sample shows about 180,000 distinct CDR3 sequences, around half of them seen only once. What was sequenced was sorted CD4+, CD8+, or CD8+CD57+ T cells (not recorded which) from PBMCs. The receptor set was obtained from a human donor with aplastic anemia.

CDR3 protein: CSLGQGPYNEQFF. The CDR3 bases are TGCAGCTTAGGACAGGGGCCTTACAATGAGCAGTTCTTC. The J gene is TRBJ2-1, the V gene TRBV29-1; 9 positions match TRBD1. V shed 8 bases and J 4 bases; nucleotides not matched to a gene: 6. The CDR3 is 13 residues long. Looked up from germline, CDR1 is SQVTM and CDR2 is ANQGSEA.

This clonotype was recorded many times. The V gene is TRBV3-1, the J gene TRBJ2-7; 13 nucleotides align to TRBD2. This CDR3 region has 16 residues. Trimming cost V 3 bases and J 3 bases; bases outside gene matches: 5. Germline CDR1 is LGHDT and CDR2 is YNNKEL (reference sequence). The CDR3 protein is CASSQAGLAGDYEQYF. CDR3 bases: TGTGCCAGCAGCCAGGCTGGACTAGCGGGAGACTACGAGCAGTACTTC.

The chain is built from TRBV4-2 and TRBJ1-2; D gene unclear. Germline values: CDR1 LGHNA, CDR2 YNFKEQ. The CDR3 is 14 amino acids. V lost 1 base and J 10 bases, leaving 16 bases between the germline ends. CDR3 DNA sequence: TGTGCCAGCAGCCAAGGGACCCCAGGCGGAGACTACACCTTC. This encodes CASSQGTPGGDYTF.

V and J are TRBV20-1 and TRBJ2-5, with D possibly TRBD2 on 6 matching bases. V was clipped by 7 bases and J by 5 bases, with 11 bases between them. Looked up from germline, CDR1 is DFQATT and CDR2 is SNEGSKA (reference sequence). CDR3 length: 11 amino acids. The CDR3 here is CSGRGRETQYF. The CDR3 DNA reads TGCAGTGGGCGGGGTCGGGAGACCCAGTACTTC.

The chain is built from TRBV20-1 and TRBJ2-3; the match to TRBD1 covers 7 bases. The CDR3 spans 13 residues. The J segment lost 0 bases and the V segment lost 5 bases, leaving 2 bases of the junction unmatched. The germline V gene has CDR1 DFQATT and CDR2 SNEGSKA (reference sequence). Written as DNA, the CDR3 is TGCAGTGCTGGGGACAGTAGCACAGATACGCAGTATTTT. It codes for CSAGDSSTDTQYF.

In the case of this clonotype: A much larger clone differs by one base, so this may be a read error. The missing conserved phenylalanine or tryptophan at the end of this CDR3 makes a read error likely. This chain uses TRBV12-3 or TRBV12-4 with TRBJ2-1; tentatively, D is TRBD1 (5 bases). The CDR3 consists of 13 residues. The ends were cut back, 1 base at V and 4 bases at J, with 5 bases in the middle. This CDR3 reads CASSLGQYNEQFL. In DNA form, the CDR3 reads TGTGCCAGCAGTTTAGGACAGTACAATGAGCAGTTCCTC.

This clonotype was seen only a few times. The chain carries TRBV20-1 and TRBJ2-7; 9 bases are shared with TRBD2. The CDR3 is made up of 15 amino acids. The junction had 7 bases not matched to a gene; V was cut back by 1 base and J by 3 bases. Germline CDR1 DFQATT, CDR2 SNEGSKA (reference sequence). Here the CDR3 reads CSARAPGLAIYEQYF. The CDR3, as DNA: TGCAGTGCTAGAGCCCCGGGACTAGCCATCTACGAGCAGTACTTC.

J is TRBJ1-2 and V is TRBV10-1; the match to TRBD1 covers 8 bases. The CDR3 is 14 residues long. Germline V CDR1 and CDR2: WNHNN, SYGVQD (reference sequence). The V and J ends lost 6 bases and 3 bases, in that order; junction bases with no gene match: 6. CDR3 residues: CASRRTGLYYGYTF. The CDR3 DNA sequence: TGCGCCAGCAGAAGGACAGGGCTATACTATGGCTACACCTTC.

The rearrangement joins TRBV27 to TRBJ1-2, with a tentative D call TRBD1 (5 bases). This CDR3 contains 14 residues. Per the germline V gene, CDR1 is MNHEY and CDR2 is SMNVEV (reference sequence). Trimming cost V 3 bases and J 4 bases, with 12 bases left between them. The CDR3 DNA reads as TGTGCCAGCAGTTTTCGGTCGGGGACCTATGGCTACACCTTC. This gives the protein CASSFRSGTYGYTF.

The rearrangement links TRBV29-1 to TRBJ1-2, with TRBD1 as a possible D gene (5 bases). This CDR3 region has 13 residues. The ends were cut back, 3 bases at V and 4 bases at J, with 12 bases in the middle. CDR1 SQVTM and CDR2 ANQGSEA come from the germline V gene. The CDR3 bases are TGCAGCGTTGAGATGAGGGACGGCTATGGCTACACCTTC. Translating gives CSVEMRDGYGYTF.

This clonotype was seen ten or more times. The chain employs TRBV12-3 or TRBV12-4 and TRBJ2-5; 11 bases line up with TRBD2. This CDR3 is 19 amino acids long. The V and J ends lost 1 base and 2 bases, in that order; junction bases with no gene match: 12. The CDR3 protein is CASSLVLGGASGGQETQYF. The CDR3 DNA is TGTGCCAGCAGTTTAGTGCTGGGTGGGGCTAGCGGGGGGCAAGAGACCCAGTACTTC.

CDR3 amino acids: CASSLASGSPLHF. The CDR3 DNA is TGTGCCAGCAGTTTAGCGAGCGGTTCACCCCTCCACTTT. The gene calls are TRBV12-3 or TRBV12-4 and TRBJ1-6; D gene ambiguous. CDR3 length equals 13 residues. The V end was cut by 0 bases, the J end by 9 bases, with 6 bases between.

This clonotype appeared many times. The chain links TRBV20-1 to TRBJ1-5; D remains ambiguous. Germline-derived CDR1 and CDR2 are DFQATT and SNEGSKA (reference sequence). This CDR3 contains 13 residues. The CDR3 DNA is TGCAGCGACGACACTTATAGCAATCAGCCCCAGCATTTT. It is translated as CSDDTYSNQPQHF.

The table lists this clonotype with a count of one. The chain employs TRBV6-5 and TRBJ2-7; possible D gene TRBD1, 6 bases. This CDR3 region has 15 residues. Trimming pared 4 bases from V and 0 bases from J, leaving 13 bases between. Germline CDR1 MNHEY, CDR2 SVGAGI. The CDR3 region has the DNA TGTGCCAGCAGTTCCACAGGGCCGAGCTCCTACGAGCAGTACTTC. This sequence encodes CASSSTGPSSYEQYF.

As regards this clonotype: A much larger clone differs by one base, so this may be a read error. The rearrangement links TRBV5-1 to TRBJ2-2; 9 positions match TRBD1. Germline V gene data show CDR1 as SGHRS and CDR2 as YFSETQ. This CDR3 contains 14 residues. Trimming cost V 7 bases and J 6 bases; bases outside gene matches: 7. The CDR3 loop is CASVSGTGPGELFF. CDR3 DNA sequence: TGCGCCAGCGTCTCAGGGACAGGGCCCGGGGAGCTGTTTTTT.

This chain uses TRBV11-2 with TRBJ2-7; 12 nucleotides line up with TRBD2. This CDR3 contains 17 residues. Looked up from germline, CDR1 is SGHAT and CDR2 is FQNNGV. V trimming: 4 bases; J trimming: 5 bases; junction bases outside the gene matches: 12. CDR3 DNA: TGTGCCAGCAGCTCCTGGACTAGCGGGATGCCACTCGACGAGCAGTACTTC. It encodes CASSSWTSGMPLDEQYF. The variable domain in full, with the rest retrieved from reference TRBV11-2 and TRBJ2-7, is EAGVAQSPRYKIIEKRQSVAFWCNPISGHATLYWYQQILGQGPKLLIQFQNNGVVDDSQLPKDRFSAERLKGVDSTLKIQPAKLEDSAVYLCASSSWTSGMPLDEQYFGPGTRLTVT.

This clonotype was seen many times. The V call is TRBV9, the J call TRBJ1-1, with D perhaps TRBD1 (6 bases). Trimming stripped 0 bases from V and 3 bases from J, with 12 bases between. The CDR3 is 15 residues long. Germline V gives CDR1 SGDLS, CDR2 YYNGEE. The CDR3 DNA reads TGTGCCAGCAGCGTAGTCCCAGGGGCCTACACTGAAGCTTTCTTT. Its protein is CASSVVPGAYTEAFF.

On this clonotype: This may be a read error, as it is one base from a much larger clone. The V gene is TRBV9, the J gene TRBJ1-2; D is unresolved. This CDR3 spans 14 amino acids. Germline CDR1 SGDLS, CDR2 YYNGEE. CDR3 in DNA: TGTGCCAGCAGCGTAGGAGATACCAACTATGGCTACATCTTC. Its translation is CASSVGDTNYGYIF.

CDR3 DNA: TGTGCCAGCAGCCAAGATAAGACAGGCGACCCTAGCACAGATACGCAGTATTTT. This sequence encodes CASSQDKTGDPSTDTQYF. The chain combines TRBV4-2 with TRBJ2-3, with D possibly matching TRBD1 (6 bases). V shed 0 bases and J shed 0 bases, with 16 bases lying between them. The CDR3 totals 18 residues. Germline CDR1 is LGHNA and CDR2 is YNFKEQ.

The V and J genes are TRBV30 and TRBJ1-6; 7 bases agree with TRBD1. Germline CDR1 GTSNPN, CDR2 SVGIG (reference sequence). The CDR3 sequence is 14 residues long. With 3 bases clipped from V and 8 bases from J, the junction kept 7 bases outside the gene matches. CDR3: CAWSGPGQHSPLHF. CDR3 in DNA: TGTGCCTGGAGCGGGCCGGGACAGCATTCACCCCTCCACTTT.

Notes on this clonotype: The conserved phenylalanine or tryptophan normally closing the CDR3 is absent here, so this likely arose from a read error. The V gene is TRBV3-1, the J gene TRBJ2-1, with 8 bases aligning to TRBD1. The V segment lost 5 bases and the J segment 8 bases; nucleotides outside the gene matches: 5. Germline CDR1 LGHDT, CDR2 YNNKEL (reference sequence). This CDR3 is built from 13 residues. DNA of the CDR3: TGTGCCAGCAGCTACAGGGGGTCGGATGAGCAGTTCCTC. As protein: CASSYRGSDEQFL.

The V and J genes are TRBV3-1 and TRBJ2-5; unclear D gene. TRBJ2-7 explains the end of the DNA better; the J call may be wrong. Germline CDR1 LGHDT, CDR2 YNNKEL (reference sequence). This CDR3 is 12 amino acids long. This CDR3 reads CASSQGSYEQYF. The CDR3 DNA follows: TGTGCCAGCAGCCAAGGTTCGTACGAGCAGTACTTC.

V is TRBV9 and J is TRBJ2-7; TRBD2 agrees at 8 bases. Germline assignment: CDR1 SGDLS and CDR2 YYNGEE. This CDR3 has 16 residues. Losses at the gene ends were 1 base for V and 3 bases for J; bases not matched to a gene: 9. The CDR3 sequence is CASSVTGGLGYYEQYF. Here the CDR3 DNA reads TGTGCCAGCAGCGTAACGGGGGGACTAGGTTACTACGAGCAGTACTTC.

The chain couples TRBV29-1 to TRBJ1-4; D possibly corresponds to TRBD1 (5 bases). The CDR3 is 14 amino acids. Trimming cost V 3 bases and J 7 bases, with 15 bases left between them. CDR1 SQVTM and CDR2 ANQGSEA come from the germline V gene. DNA for the CDR3: TGCAGCGTTGACGGCAATTATGGGGGTGAAAAACTGTTTTTT. Its protein product is CSVDGNYGGEKLFF.

This clonotype was counted between two and nine times. V usage is TRBV7-3 and J usage is TRBJ2-7; TRBD1 agrees at 7 bases. In germline, CDR1 is SGHTA, CDR2 FQGTGA. This CDR3 is 12 amino acids long. After removal of 6 bases from V and 6 bases from J, the junction contained 5 bases not matched to a gene. CDR3 protein: CASSSRGIEQYF. CDR3 bases: TGTGCCAGCAGTTCCAGGGGGATCGAGCAGTACTTC.

The chain carries TRBV10-3 and TRBJ1-1; D is unclear. V lost 4 bases, J lost 4 bases, and 4 bases lay in between. The CDR3 has 11 amino acids. Looked up from germline, CDR1 is ENHRY and CDR2 is SYGVKD. Here the CDR3 DNA reads TGTGCCATCAGTGCTGGCACTGAAGCTTTCTTT. This encodes CAISAGTEAFF.

Many counts were recorded for this clonotype. The V and J genes are TRBV7-9 and TRBJ2-3, with a possible D match to TRBD1 (6 bases). The V end was cut by 1 base, the J end by 2 bases, with 13 bases between. The CDR3 spans 16 residues. Germline lookup yields CDR1 SEHNR and CDR2 FQNEAQ (reference sequence). The CDR3 sequence is CASSLDRAPITDTQYF. As DNA, the CDR3 is TGTGCCAGCAGCTTAGACAGGGCCCCTATCACAGATACGCAGTATTTT.

The rearrangement links TRBV10-1 to TRBJ2-7, with a tentative D call TRBD2 (5 bases). In germline, CDR1 is WNHNN, CDR2 SYGVQD (reference sequence). The CDR3 totals 15 residues. V lost 6 bases and J lost 0, with 15 bases in between. CDR3 DNA: TGCGCCAGCAGGTGGACTTCTGTCCCCTCCTACGAGCAGTACTTC. As protein: CASRWTSVPSYEQYF.

In its sample, this clonotype was seen a few times. This rearrangement joins TRBV6-2 or TRBV6-3 to TRBJ2-7; D is uncertain. Germline CDR1 reads MNHEY; CDR2 reads SVGEGT. CDR3 length equals 17 residues. V was cut by 0 bases and J by 0 bases, with 15 bases left in between. CDR3 nucleotide sequence: TGTGCCAGCAGTTACTCGATATCGGGCGGCTTCTCCTACGAGCAGTACTTC. Protein sequence: CASSYSISGGFSYEQYF.